The rows below give T cell receptor beta chains drawn from one sample of a study of T cell repertoires and HLA-DP antigens. Clones were read by immunoSEQ multiplex PCR, and TCRdb kept only the in-frame ones, dropping some. This table has 90,000 to 130,000 clones, about 92% appearing once. Their recognized antigens are unknown. The sequenced material came from CD4+ T cells from PBMCs. These receptors were taken from a woman in her late teens or twenties in good health and CMV-seronegative. The CDR3 runs from the conserved cysteine through the conserved F or W. The order of the fields is V gene, D gene, clone size, J gene, CDR3 DNA, CDR3 protein. The D gene is left open where the match is weak. For some rows the clone size is stated as once, few or many, or as a class when expanded; others skip it.

V: TRBV11-2; D: -; size: -; J: TRBJ2-3; DNA: TGTGCCAGCAGCTTCGTGGCAGGCCCTAGCACAGATACGCAGTATTTT; CDR3: CASSFVAGPSTDTQYF
V: TRBV9; D: TRBD1; size: -; J: TRBJ2-6; DNA: TGTGCCAGCAGCGTTCCCGGGACAGGGCTTGCTGGGGCCAACGTCCTGACTTTC; CDR3: CASSVPGTGLAGANVLTF
V: TRBV6-1; D: -; size: -; J: TRBJ2-7; DNA: TGTGCCAGCAGTGAAGTCTGGGTGGGGTGGTACGAGCAGTACTTC; CDR3: CASSEVWVGWYEQYF
V: TRBV6-1; D: TRBD1; size: -; J: TRBJ1-1; DNA: TGTGCCAGCAGTGTCGACAGGGGGCGGAGGAACACTGAAGCTTTCTTT; CDR3: CASSVDRGRRNTEAFF
V: TRBV28; D: TRBD2; size: -; J: TRBJ2-1; DNA: TGTGCCAGCAGTTCTCCGCCGCGGGAGGTAATCTTTTACAATGAGCAGTTCTTC; CDR3: CASSSPPREVIFYNEQFF
V: TRBV5-1; D: -; size: once; J: TRBJ2-5; DNA: TGCGCCAGCAGGGCAGGGGTCCAAGAGACCCAGTACTTC; CDR3: CASRAGVQETQYF
V: TRBV4-1; D: -; size: -; J: TRBJ2-5; DNA: TGCGCCAGCAGCCACCGACGGGGACAAGAGACCCAGTACTTC; CDR3: CASSHRRGQETQYF
V: TRBV6-5; D: -; size: -; J: TRBJ2-1; DNA: TGTGCCAGCACCCACTCATCCCTAGGGGAAAATGAGCAGTTCTTC; CDR3: CASTHSSLGENEQFF
V: TRBV5-4; D: -; size: -; J: TRBJ2-3; DNA: TGTGCCAGCAGCTCGGAGAGCACAGATACGCAGTATTTT; CDR3: CASSSESTDTQYF
V: TRBV4-3; D: TRBD2; size: -; J: TRBJ2-3; DNA: TGCGCCAGCAGCCAAGAGATACTAGCGGGGCGCACAGATACGCAGTATTTT; CDR3: CASSQEILAGRTDTQYF
V: TRBV7-9; D: -; size: few; J: TRBJ2-1; DNA: TGTGCCAGCAGCAACGCCGGGACACATGAGCAGTTCTTC; CDR3: CASSNAGTHEQFF
V: TRBV10-1; D: TRBD1; size: -; J: TRBJ1-5; DNA: TGCGCCAGCAGTGAGACCCGCAGGGGGCAAGGCAATCAGCCCCAGCATTTT; CDR3: CASSETRRGQGNQPQHF
V: TRBV7-9; D: TRBD1; size: -; J: TRBJ1-1; DNA: TGTGCCAGCAGCTCGGACAGGGCGGGGGAAGCTTTCTTT; CDR3: CASSSDRAGEAFF
V: TRBV6-6; D: -; size: -; J: TRBJ2-3; DNA: TGTGCCAGCAGTATCACAGATACGCAGTATTTT; CDR3: CASSITDTQYF
V: TRBV19; D: -; size: -; J: TRBJ1-1; DNA: TGTGCCAGTAGTCCCCGGGAGCTGGCCCTTATGAACACTGAAGCTTTCTTT; CDR3: CASSPRELALMNTEAFF